The T cell receptor beta chain described here comes from a study of cytomegalovirus exposure and HLA in healthy donors. The PCR employed 60 Vbeta primers together with 13 Jbeta primers. Produced via immunoSEQ multiplex PCR; TCRdb's table is partial and in-frame only. The sample yields about 150,000 clones, of which the top ten take up 2.1%. The CDR3 contains 13 residues. Germline V lookup: CDR1 ENHRY, CDR2 SYGVKD. Trimming removed 2 bases from V and 7 bases from J, with 11 bases in between. The clonotype was recovered from a man aged 25 to 45 in good health and CMV-seronegative. Sequenced sample: PBMCs. This chain links TRBV10-3 with TRBJ1-1; the D is unclear. CDR3 DNA sequence: TGTGCCATCAGTGAGCGGGAAGAAGTTGAAGCTTTCTTT. Amino acid sequence: CAISEREEVEAFF.